This T cell receptor beta chain was identified in a study of T cell clones after liver transplantation. Study-level background: Post-transplant blood was tracked for graft-donor-reactive T cell clones identified in a pre-transplant mixed lymphocyte reaction.

This CDR3 region has 15 residues. From germline, CDR1 is SEHNR and CDR2 FQNEAQ (reference sequence). V lost 5 bases and J 3 bases, leaving 13 bases between the germline ends. TCRdb keeps only in-frame clones here, not all; method: immunoSEQ multiplex PCR. The sample consists of 55,000 to 75,000 clones, about two thirds of them appearing once. This chain connects TRBV7-9 to TRBJ2-2; possibly TRBD1 for D (6 bases). The sequenced sample was CD4+ T cells from blood, obtained at the roughly 15-month timepoint. This receptor was identified in a human patient who received a liver transplant. Some of these T cells may belong to the graft donor. CDR3 nucleotides: TGTGCCAGCAGCCCCGCCACAGGGTACACCGGGGAGCTGTTTTTT. Its protein product is CASSPATGYTGELFF.